The clone carrying this T cell receptor (beta chain) was seen many times. Antigen unknown. The time point here: newly diagnosed GD, antithyroid drugs for less than 3 months. Following extraction of RNA from PBMCs, that RNA was used to make the TCR library. Investigators prepared the TCR beta libraries by applying iRepertoire HTBI primers and Arm-PCR of CDR3 regions. TCRdb re-called the multiplex PCR reads through MiXCR, storing one row per CDR3 protein. This table holds 320,000 or so distinct CDR3 sequences, about 18% found once. The CDR3 contains 13 residues. V was clipped by 5 bases and J by 6 bases; unmatched bases: 3. These data come from a study of regulatory T cells in long-lasting Graves disease. Study-wide results and limits: Persistent Graves' patients possessed reduced TCR diversity relative to recently diagnosed ones. Having few samples may have compromised the accuracy.

The sequence was collected from a female donor with Graves disease. Sequenced material: peripheral blood mononuclear cells (PBMCs), taken at new diagnosis, from a patient treated with antithyroid drugs. The chain combines TRBV12-3 or TRBV12-4 with TRBJ2-1; 8 nucleotides match TRBD1. CDR3 sequence (DNA): TGTGCCAGCAGTCCTGGGACAGGCAATGAGCAGTTCTTC. Translated: CASSPGTGNEQFF.